One T cell receptor beta chain is described in this entry. Antigen: not known. PCR involved 60 Vbeta and 13 Jbeta primers. Assay used: immunoSEQ multiplex PCR; TCRdb lists only in-frame clones, some missing. Seen here are about 160,000 clones, roughly 85% observed once, and the top ten hold 1%. Between the trimmed V and J ends, which lost 8 bases and 0 bases, there was a span of 13 bases. Germline V gives CDR1 SQVTM, CDR2 ANQGSEA. The CDR3 sequence is 13 residues long. These data are taken from a study of cytomegalovirus exposure and HLA in healthy donors. Overall study findings and caveats: In a later analysis, HLA-associated beta chains showed higher expansion and lower generation probabilities than comparable chains.

Sequences were obtained from PBMCs. This rearrangement joins TRBV29-1 to TRBJ1-1, with a weak D call TRBD1 (5 bases). The clonotype was recovered from a boy aged 2 to 10 in good health and CMV-seronegative. The CDR3: CSTAGRMNTEAFF. CDR3 in DNA: TGCAGCACTGCGGGACGGATGAACACTGAAGCTTTCTTT.